This T cell receptor (beta chain) was sequenced in a study of vaccination effects on CD4 cells after COVID-19. Subsequent to 10 days of culture, CD4+ T cells were isolated. Each culture had half its medium swapped for IL-2 medium on days 3 and 7. A few counts support this clone. Its target is not known. Broader study findings: Late in the post-vaccination period, infection-induced and vaccine-induced clones underwent marked clonal contraction.

Assay used: immunoSEQ multiplex PCR; TCRdb lists only in-frame clones, some missing. The sample contains fewer than 35,000 clones, around three quarters of which appear only once. This sample comprised CD4+ T cells from PBMCs cultured without peptide, obtained before COVID-19 vaccination. The source of this sequence is a human donor who received a COVID-19 vaccine.

The CDR3 spells CASKDRYEQFF. The DNA of the CDR3 is TGCGCCAGCAAAGACAGATACGAGCAGTTCTTC. The chain employs TRBV5-1 and TRBJ2-1; D might be TRBD1 (5 bases). The CDR3 loop spans 11 amino acids. Germline V lookup: CDR1 SGHRS, CDR2 YFSETQ. Trimming shortened V by 6 bases and J by 10 bases, and 11 bases separated the two germline ends.